A single sample is the source of the 20 T cell receptor beta chains below, sequenced in a study of PD-L1 blockade in urothelial cancer. Assay used: immunoSEQ multiplex PCR; TCRdb lists only in-frame clones, some missing. Here the sample spans 11,000 to 15,000 clones, roughly 88% being singletons. This material consisted of PBMCs, taken around atezolizumab (anti-PD-L1) treatment. The origin of the receptors is a man between 65 and 80 years old with urothelial cancer.

This sequence joins TRBV10-3 and TRBJ1-6; D unresolved. Germline CDR1 ENHRY, CDR2 SYGVKD. The CDR3 has 13 residues. Trimming pared 6 bases from V and 10 bases from J, leaving 13 bases between. The CDR3 bases are TGTGCCATCAGGGTAGGGAGTAACTCACCCCTCCACTTT. Protein sequence: CAIRVGSNSPLHF.

The gene calls are TRBV2 and TRBJ2-5; D perhaps matches TRBD2 (6 bases). The germline CDR1 and CDR2 sequences are SNHLY and FYNNEI. The CDR3 contains 14 residues. V was shortened by 8 bases and J by 2 bases, with 15 bases between the two germline ends. CDR3 DNA sequence: TGTGCCAGCTCACTAGCACAGACGCAAGAGACCCAGTACTTC. Amino acid sequence: CASSLAQTQETQYF.

The chain has TRBV5-5 and TRBJ1-5; 8 bases line up with TRBD1. J was trimmed by 4 bases and V by 1 base; bases with no gene match: 4. This CDR3 spans 15 amino acids. The germline gives CDR1 SGHKS, CDR2 YYEKEE (reference sequence). CDR3 sequence: CASSLTDRENQPQHF. Here the CDR3 DNA reads TGTGCCAGCAGCTTGACGGACAGGGAAAATCAGCCCCAGCATTTT.

The chain couples TRBV5-6 to TRBJ1-1; 7 bases are shared with TRBD1. Germline-derived CDR1 and CDR2 are SGHDT and YYEEEE. The CDR3 length is 16 residues. V trimming: 2 bases; J trimming: 7 bases; junction bases outside the gene matches: 14. The DNA for the CDR3 is TGTGCCAGCAGCTTAAGACAGGGCGGAAAAGGTGGTGAAGCTTTCTTT. Protein: CASSLRQGGKGGEAFF.

The chain employs TRBV6-4 and TRBJ1-1; D is unclear. The CDR3 covers 13 residues. V was trimmed by 6 bases and J by 11 bases, leaving 19 bases between them. Per the germline V gene, CDR1 is MRHNA and CDR2 is SNTAGT. CDR3 sequence reads: CASSALRGLHAFF. The CDR3 DNA follows: TGTGCCAGCAGCGCCCTCCGTGGGCTGCATGCTTTCTTT.

The chain carries TRBV2 and TRBJ2-3; no reliable D call. The CDR3 extends over 13 amino acids. Germline CDR1 SNHLY, CDR2 FYNNEI. Between the trimmed V and J ends, which lost 6 bases and 4 bases, there was a span of 11 bases. In DNA, the CDR3 is TGTGCCAGCAGGGGCCTGAAGGCAGATACGCAGTATTTT. It encodes CASRGLKADTQYF.

V and J are TRBV7-9 and TRBJ2-1; D may be TRBD2 (5 bases). The germline V gene encodes CDR1 SEHNR and CDR2 FQNEAQ (reference sequence). The CDR3 totals 14 residues. V lost 5 bases to trimming and J lost 12 bases, with 20 bases between them. Written as DNA, the CDR3 is TGTGCCAGCAGCCCTCGGGGAAATTCTGGGGTGCAGTTCTTC. Translating gives CASSPRGNSGVQFF.

This chain links TRBV7-8 with TRBJ2-5; D is perhaps TRBD2 (6 bases). The CDR3 length is 15 residues. Germline V gives CDR1 SGHVS, CDR2 FQNEAQ. V shed 1 base and J shed 2 bases, with 11 bases lying between them. CDR3 nucleotide sequence: TGTGCCAGCAGCTTAGAGTATGGAGGGCAAGAGACCCAGTACTTC. Translated: CASSLEYGGQETQYF.

CDR3 sequence reads: CASSEYGRETQYF. The CDR3 coding sequence is TGCGCCAGCAGTGAGTACGGTCGAGAGACCCAGTACTTC. The V and J genes are TRBV10-1 and TRBJ2-5; D unresolved. V shed 1 base and J shed 4 bases, with 7 bases lying between them. In germline, CDR1 is WNHNN, CDR2 SYGVQD (reference sequence). This CDR3 has 13 amino acids.

The chain combines TRBV5-1 with TRBJ2-7; D is possibly TRBD1 (5 bases). Trimming took off 0 bases at V and 5 bases at J, with 12 bases between the two ends. The CDR3 consists of 14 residues. Germline loops: CDR1 SGHRS, CDR2 YFSETQ. The CDR3 loop reads CASSLATQDHEQYF. In DNA form, the CDR3 reads TGCGCCAGCAGCTTGGCGACACAGGACCACGAGCAGTACTTC.

The chain couples TRBV27 to TRBJ1-1, with 7 bases fitting TRBD1. With V trimmed by 3 bases and J by 4 bases, 5 bases remained unmatched. CDR1 is MNHEY and CDR2 is SMNVEV in the germline V gene (reference sequence). CDR3 size: 14 residues. CDR3 loop: CASSFSTGTTEAFF. The CDR3 bases are TGTGCCAGCAGTTTCTCGACAGGGACCACTGAAGCTTTCTTT.

The rearrangement links TRBV19 to TRBJ2-5, with 9 bases aligning to TRBD1. This CDR3 has 19 amino acids. J gave up 1 base and V 5 bases, and 17 bases lay outside the gene matches. Germline V gives CDR1 LNHDA, CDR2 SQIVND (reference sequence). The CDR3 DNA sequence: TGTGCCAGTAGTCTAACGGACAGGGGAACCCAGTTGACCCAAGAGACCCAGTACTTC. Translated, it gives CASSLTDRGTQLTQETQYF.

Written as DNA, the CDR3 is TGCGCCAGCAGCGGGACAAACAGCTATGGCTACACCTTC. Protein sequence: CASSGTNSYGYTF. The rearrangement uses TRBV5-1 and TRBJ1-2; a possible D gene is TRBD1 (6 bases). CDR1 SGHRS and CDR2 YFSETQ come from the germline V gene. The CDR3 is 13 amino acids. V was trimmed by 4 bases and J by 4 bases, leaving 11 bases between them.

This chain uses TRBV5-6 with TRBJ1-1; no clear D gene. V lost 4 bases and J lost 3, with 13 bases in between. Per germline, CDR1 SGHDT and CDR2 YYEEEE. This CDR3 spans 14 amino acids. The CDR3 protein is CASSKVSGYTEAFF. The CDR3 coding sequence is TGTGCCAGCAGCAAAGTGTCGGGGTACACTGAAGCTTTCTTT.

The chain recombines TRBV6-5 with TRBJ1-2, with TRBD1 matching over 7 bases. Looked up from germline, CDR1 is MNHEY and CDR2 is SVGAGI. CDR3 length: 13 amino acids. The junction had 5 bases not matched to a gene; V was cut back by 6 bases and J by 4 bases. This chain's CDR3 is CASSYSGGYGYTF. The CDR3 DNA follows: TGTGCCAGCAGCTATTCAGGGGGCTATGGCTACACCTTC.

The chain uses TRBV5-4 and TRBJ2-7, with TRBD2 matching 9 bases. CDR3 size: 16 residues. CDR1 and CDR2 from the germline V gene are SGHNT and YYREEE (reference sequence). J lost 3 bases, V lost 0 bases, and 7 bases had no gene match. CDR3 protein: CASSLAGGGAVYEQYF. The CDR3 coding sequence is TGTGCCAGCAGCTTGGCGGGCGGGGGGGCCGTCTACGAGCAGTACTTC.

This rearrangement joins TRBV11-3 to TRBJ2-5; 8 bases match TRBD2. Germline loops: CDR1 SGHNT, CDR2 YENEEA. Losses at the gene ends were 4 bases for V and 7 bases for J; bases not matched to a gene: 8. The CDR3 has 14 amino acids. The CDR3 sequence: CASSWAGGDGTQYF. CDR3 DNA sequence: TGTGCCAGCAGCTGGGCGGGGGGCGACGGGACCCAGTACTTC.

J is TRBJ1-6 and V is TRBV28; perhaps TRBD1 as D (6 bases). CDR1 and CDR2 (germline): MDHEN, SYDVKM. This CDR3 contains 14 residues. V shed 7 bases and J shed 8 bases, with 15 bases lying between them. The CDR3 nucleotides read TGTGCCAGCACCTTGGGGGGGGCCGATTCACCCCTCCACTTT. Its translation: CASTLGGADSPLHF. Combining the CDR3 with reference TRBV28 and TRBJ1-6 gives the whole variable domain DVKVTQSSRYLVKRTGEKVFLECVQDMDHENMFWYRQDPGLGLRLIYFSYDVKMKEKGDIPEGYSVSREKKERFSLILESASTNQTSMYLCASTLGGADSPLHFGNGTRLTVT.

The rearrangement uses TRBV28 and TRBJ1-4; TRBD1 aligns across 7 bases. Germline V gene data show CDR1 as MDHEN and CDR2 as SYDVKM. V was pared by 7 bases and J by 7 bases, with 12 bases of the junction left unmatched. The CDR3 sequence is 15 residues long. The CDR3 sequence is CASTLGGTEGEKLFF. The CDR3 region has the DNA TGTGCCAGCACCCTAGGAGGGACAGAGGGTGAAAAACTGTTTTTT.

DNA of the CDR3: TGCGCCAGCAGCTTGGGGGGTGGGAATTCACCCCTCCACTTT. This translates into CASSLGGGNSPLHF. J is TRBJ1-6 and V is TRBV4-1, with a possible D match to TRBD1 (5 bases). The germline CDR1 and CDR2 sequences are MGHRA and YSYEKL. The CDR3 has 14 amino acids. V gave up 5 bases and J gave up 7 bases, with 12 bases separating them.